Given below is one T cell receptor beta chain in context. The CDR3 sequence is 14 residues long. Deletions cut 2 bases from V and 7 bases from J, with 14 bases between. Germline CDR1 is MNHEY and CDR2 is SVGAGI. How the authors handled the data: Estimation of nucleated cell counts relied on the amplification of reference gene primers. Using immunoSEQ multiplex PCR, the repertoire was profiled, and TCRdb retains in-frame clones only, with some absent. The D gene and trimming were derived from the DNA, and the V and J assignments and clone size from that table. This sample has 150,000 to 200,000 clones; roughly 85% occur once, and the top ten carry roughly 21%. This sample was included in a study of blood T cell repertoires in COVID-19. Study-level information: Nucleic acid was either cDNA or gDNA, and it came from T cells, B-cell-depleted T cells, or PBMCs.

The chain employs TRBV6-5 and TRBJ1-2; D possibly corresponds to TRBD1 (6 bases). The sample comprised peripheral blood. The sequence came from a man aged 60 to 75 with active or convalescent COVID-19. In DNA, the CDR3 is TGTGCCAGCAGTTACAACACAGGGACGGGTGGCTACACCTTC. This translates into CASSYNTGTGGYTF.